This T cell receptor beta chain came from a study of somatic mutations in cytotoxic T cells in rheumatoid arthritis. The overall study: The researchers flow-sorted some T-cell populations stained with V beta antibodies and got nearly 100% purity, and these included V beta1+ cells sequenced for TCRB. Study-wide findings and caveats: Each of about an eighth of the roughly 60 patients had a largest CD8+ clone that made up more than 20% of CD8+ cells.

TCRdb's copy holds only in-frame clones and misses some; the assay was immunoSEQ multiplex PCR. The sample has under 30,000 clones; roughly four fifths are singletons. Germline CDR1 is MNHEY and CDR2 is SMNVEV (reference sequence). V dropped 6 bases and J dropped 3 bases, with 11 bases sitting between them. The CDR3 spans 14 residues. As healthy controls, the study included blood donors who had a median age of about 60 years (range about 20-80) and were less than 65% female. About this clone itself: Its antigen is as yet unknown.

V gene TRBV27 combines with J gene TRBJ1-4, with D possibly being TRBD1 (6 bases). This TCR was recovered from a woman between 18 and 30 years old in good health. The specimen was CD8+ T cells sorted from blood. Here the CDR3 reads CASSRGLPNEKLFF. CDR3 coding DNA: TGTGCCAGCAGCCGGGGGCTCCCTAATGAAAAACTGTTTTTT.